These T cell receptor beta chains were read from a single sample in a study of CD8 T cells in Susac syndrome. TCRdb used MiXCR to reprocess the immunoSEQ multiplex PCR reads, holding one entry per CDR3 protein. The data hold 160,000 or so distinct CDR3 sequences, with 94% observed a single time. Sequenced: CD4+ T cells from PBMCs. These receptors were obtained from a human donor with Susac syndrome. CDR3s include the opening cysteine and the closing phenylalanine or tryptophan. Fields, in order: CDR3 length, V gene, clone size, J gene, D gene, CDR3 protein, CDR3 DNA. A D gene is named only where the DNA matches it firmly. Size is stated for part of the rows, as once, few or many counts, or as a class when the clone is expanded.

len: 14; v_gene: TRBV5-1; abundance: .; j_gene: TRBJ2-1; d_gene: TRBD1; CDR3aa: CASTGQGAYNEQFF; CDR3nt: TGCGCCAGTACCGGACAGGGGGCCTACAATGAGCAGTTCTTC
len: 16; v_gene: TRBV2; abundance: .; j_gene: TRBJ2-6; d_gene: TRBD1; CDR3aa: CASIRDRVSGANVLTF; CDR3nt: TGTGCCAGCATACGGGACAGGGTGTCTGGGGCCAACGTCCTGACTTTC
len: 16; v_gene: TRBV5-6; abundance: .; j_gene: TRBJ2-3; d_gene: .; CDR3aa: CASSLGLVKSTDTQYF; CDR3nt: TGTGCCAGCAGCTTAGGACTGGTTAAAAGCACAGATACGCAGTATTTT
len: 14; v_gene: TRBV4-3; abundance: .; j_gene: TRBJ2-7; d_gene: .; CDR3aa: CASSPQGTHHEQYF; CDR3nt: TGCGCCAGCAGCCCACAGGGAACCCATCACGAGCAGTACTTC
len: 16; v_gene: TRBV9; abundance: .; j_gene: TRBJ2-5; d_gene: TRBD2; CDR3aa: CASSVTSGGAVETQYF; CDR3nt: TGTGCCAGCAGCGTAACTAGCGGGGGGGCAGTAGAGACCCAGTACTTC
len: 16; v_gene: TRBV6-6; abundance: .; j_gene: TRBJ1-1; d_gene: TRBD1; CDR3aa: CASSYGRQGGSTEAFF; CDR3nt: TGTGCCAGCAGTTACGGGAGACAGGGGGGGAGCACTGAAGCTTTCTTT
len: 12; v_gene: TRBV29-1; abundance: .; j_gene: TRBJ1-3; d_gene: .; CDR3aa: CSVRDGGNTIYF; CDR3nt: TGCAGCGTACGGGACGGAGGAAACACCATATATTTT
len: 16; v_gene: TRBV2; abundance: .; j_gene: TRBJ2-6; d_gene: TRBD2; CDR3aa: CASSDGGGPGANVLTF; CDR3nt: TGTGCCAGCAGCGACGGGGGGGGACCTGGGGCCAACGTCCTGACTTTC
len: 15; v_gene: TRBV27; abundance: .; j_gene: TRBJ2-7; d_gene: .; CDR3aa: CASTPYEGSSYEQYF; CDR3nt: TGTGCCAGCACCCCATATGAGGGGAGCTCCTACGAGCAGTACTTC
len: 15; v_gene: TRBV3-1; abundance: .; j_gene: TRBJ1-5; d_gene: .; CDR3aa: CASSQKPGGSQPQHF; CDR3nt: TGTGCCAGCAGCCAGAAGCCGGGTGGTAGTCAGCCCCAGCATTTT
len: 13; v_gene: TRBV9; abundance: .; j_gene: TRBJ2-5; d_gene: .; CDR3aa: CASSVISGETQYF; CDR3nt: TGTGCCAGCAGCGTAATCAGCGGGGAGACCCAGTACTTC
len: 12; v_gene: TRBV29-1; abundance: once; j_gene: TRBJ1-1; d_gene: .; CDR3aa: CSAGQQNTEAFF; CDR3nt: TGCAGCGCCGGACAGCAGAACACTGAAGCTTTCTTT
len: 12; v_gene: TRBV20-1; abundance: .; j_gene: TRBJ1-3; d_gene: .; CDR3aa: CSATTSGNTIYF; CDR3nt: TGCAGTGCGACCACCTCTGGAAACACCATATATTTT
len: 13; v_gene: TRBV6-2/TRBV6-3; abundance: .; j_gene: TRBJ1-2; d_gene: .; CDR3aa: CASGRAVNYGYTF; CDR3nt: TGTGCCAGCGGACGAGCAGTGAACTATGGCTACACCTTC
len: 15; v_gene: TRBV12-3/TRBV12-4; abundance: .; j_gene: TRBJ2-1; d_gene: TRBD2; CDR3aa: CASSSRTSGHNEQFF; CDR3nt: TGTGCCAGCAGTTCAAGGACTAGCGGGCACAATGAGCAGTTCTTC
len: 15; v_gene: TRBV2; abundance: .; j_gene: TRBJ2-1; d_gene: TRBD2; CDR3aa: CASSGEAGGYNEQFF; CDR3nt: TGTGCCAGCAGTGGAGAAGCGGGGGGTTACAATGAGCAGTTCTTC
len: 13; v_gene: TRBV29-1; abundance: once; j_gene: TRBJ2-5; d_gene: .; CDR3aa: CSVGRSLGETQYF; CDR3nt: TGCAGCGTGGGGAGGTCCCTTGGGGAGACCCAGTACTTC